This T cell receptor (beta chain) was recovered during a study of CD8 T cells in ankylosing spondylitis. Overall study results and limits: Peripheral blood samples showed relatively rare disease-linked clones, and these clones were CD8+. The clones that were linked to disease were reported to be significantly enriched in matched synovial fluid samples from ankylosing spondylitis patients.

This clonotype came up a few times. The antigen is not known. Germline CDR1 reads LGHDT; CDR2 reads YNNKEL (reference sequence). The CDR3 contains 16 residues. Trimming at V came to 4 bases and at J to 2 bases, leaving 11 bases not matched to a gene. Molecular-barcoded quantitative 5'-RACE produced these TCR beta libraries. TCRdb ran MiXCR on the 5' RACE reads and lists one entry per CDR3 protein. Here the sample spans roughly 100,000 distinct CDR3 sequences, about 8.3% being singletons. The chain is built from TRBV3-1 and TRBJ2-7, with TRBD2 matching 7 bases. The specimen sequenced was blood, either unsorted or a sorted T cell fraction (not recorded which). This clonotype was sampled from a male donor with ankylosing spondylitis or in good health (not recorded which). CDR3: CASSPGEGGEPYEQYF. The CDR3 nucleotides read TGTGCCAGCAGCCCCGGGGAGGGCGGTGAGCCCTACGAGCAGTACTTC.